This passage covers 32 T cell receptor beta chains from one sample sequenced in a study of blood T cell repertoires in COVID-19 (TCRdb year 2020). Library method: the immunoSEQ multiplex PCR assay. Drawn from immuneACCESS, this table holds only the in-frame rearrangements with V and J called that TCRdb kept. Clones are partly lost; checked studies trace under half to an unresolved V gene and leave the rest unexplained. The sample contains approximately 63,000 clones, approximately 92% of them found a single time. More than 15% of the sample is taken by the ten largest. The sequencing sample was made of peripheral blood. These receptors were collected from a woman aged 55-75 years with COVID-19, enrolled during active disease.

V and J are TRBV5-1 and TRBJ1-2; 7 bases map to TRBD1. CDR1 and CDR2 (germline): SGHRS, YFSETQ. This CDR3 is 14 amino acids long. J gave up 0 bases and V 2 bases, and 1 base lay outside the gene matches. The CDR3 region is CASSFDRANYGYTF. In DNA form, the CDR3 reads TGCGCCAGCAGCTTCGACAGGGCTAACTATGGCTACACCTTC.

This rearrangement joins TRBV5-1 to TRBJ1-2, with TRBD1 matching 7 bases. CDR3 size: 13 residues. J lost 6 bases, V lost 0 bases, and 2 bases had no gene match. CDR1 SGHRS and CDR2 YFSETQ come from the germline V gene. The CDR3 region has the DNA TGCGCCAGCAGCTTGGAGGGGGCTCATGGCTACACCTTC. It yields the protein CASSLEGAHGYTF.

The chain combines TRBV7-3 with TRBJ1-6; 8 bases agree with TRBD1. V lost 5 bases to trimming and J lost 10 bases; unmatched junction nucleotides: 4. This CDR3 contains 13 residues. From germline, CDR1 is SGHTA and CDR2 FQGTGA. CDR3 residues: CASSAGTGSPLHF. DNA for the CDR3: TGTGCCAGCAGCGCCGGGACAGGATCACCCCTCCACTTT.

V usage is TRBV5-6 and J usage is TRBJ1-2; perhaps TRBD1 as D (5 bases). CDR1 and CDR2 (germline): SGHDT, YYEEEE. The CDR3 covers 13 residues. Trimming pared 4 bases from V and 2 bases from J, leaving 9 bases between. The chain's CDR3 is CASSPDRNYGYTF. The CDR3 DNA follows: TGTGCCAGCAGCCCCGACAGAAACTATGGCTACACCTTC.

This sequence joins TRBV19 and TRBJ2-5; the match to TRBD2 covers 8 bases. Trimming took 7 bases from V and 5 from J; bases not matched to a gene: 6. The CDR3 loop spans 13 amino acids. Germline CDR1 is LNHDA and CDR2 is SQIVND (reference sequence). This CDR3 is CASKREGPETQYF. DNA of the CDR3: TGTGCCAGTAAACGGGAGGGCCCGGAGACCCAGTACTTC.

The genes are TRBV30 and TRBJ1-5; no clear D. CDR3 length equals 14 residues. Germline V lookup: CDR1 GTSNPN, CDR2 SVGIG (reference sequence). V lost 4 bases and J 0 bases, leaving 10 bases between the germline ends. Here the CDR3 DNA reads TGTGCCTGGATGGGCAGGTATAGCAATCAGCCCCAGCATTTT. This encodes CAWMGRYSNQPQHF.

This chain connects TRBV5-1 to TRBJ1-1; perhaps TRBD1 as D (6 bases). The CDR3 is 15 amino acids. From germline, CDR1 is SGHRS and CDR2 YFSETQ. V lost 0 bases and J lost 3, with 12 bases in between. The chain's CDR3 is CASSLEGRGDTEAFF. In DNA form, the CDR3 reads TGCGCCAGCAGCTTGGAGGGCAGGGGAGACACTGAAGCTTTCTTT.

The rearrangement links TRBV6-2 or TRBV6-3 to TRBJ2-7, with 14 positions matching TRBD2. V trimming: 2 bases; J trimming: 12 bases; junction bases outside the gene matches: 9. The CDR3 is made up of 15 amino acids. The germline CDR1 and CDR2 sequences are MNHEY and SVGEGT. The DNA of the CDR3 is TGTGCCAGCAGTTACAATCCGGGACTAGCGGGAGTACGGTACTTC. This encodes CASSYNPGLAGVRYF.

The V and J genes are TRBV14 and TRBJ2-7; the D gene is possibly TRBD2 (6 bases). The CDR3 length is 14 residues. V was cut by 4 bases and J by 4 bases, with 14 bases left in between. CDR1 SGHDN and CDR2 FVKESK come from the germline V gene. CDR3 in DNA: TGTGCCAGCAGCCGGCAGGGAGGTAATTACGAGCAGTACTTC. Protein product: CASSRQGGNYEQYF.

This chain links TRBV5-4 with TRBJ1-6; D unclear. With 5 bases removed from V and 7 bases from J, the gap between germline ends came to 10 bases. The CDR3 runs 13 residues. Germline V gene data show CDR1 as SGHNT and CDR2 as YYREEE (reference sequence). The CDR3 region has the DNA TGTGCCAGCAGGGAGGGTCCCAATTCACCCCTCCACTTT. Its protein product is CASREGPNSPLHF.

V gene TRBV6-1 combines with J gene TRBJ2-2; tentative D call: TRBD2 (5 bases). The CDR3 sequence is 11 residues long. V was clipped by 7 bases and J by 15 bases, with 15 bases between them. Germline loops: CDR1 MNHNS, CDR2 SASEGT. CDR3 region: CASIMRVGLFF. The CDR3 region has the DNA TGTGCCAGCATAATGCGGGTAGGGTTGTTTTTT.

The chain couples TRBV27 to TRBJ2-2; 8 nucleotides match TRBD1. Trimming removed 8 bases from V and 7 bases from J; junction bases left unmatched: 9. The CDR3 length is 14 residues. Germline loops: CDR1 MNHEY, CDR2 SMNVEV (reference sequence). CDR3 DNA sequence: TGTGCCAGCTCTAGCAGGGGGCATCGCGGGGAGCTGTTTTTT. Translation gives CASSSRGHRGELFF.

This chain joins TRBV18 and TRBJ1-1; D is ambiguous. Trimming stripped 3 bases from V and 6 bases from J, with 8 bases between. Germline lookup yields CDR1 KGHSH and CDR2 LQKENI. There are 12 residues in the CDR3. The CDR3 DNA follows: TGTGCCAGCTCACCGCGGGTCTCTGAAGCTTTCTTT. As protein: CASSPRVSEAFF.

This chain links TRBV7-2 with TRBJ2-1, with D unresolved. Germline lookup yields CDR1 SGHTA and CDR2 FQGNSA. The CDR3 runs 15 residues. V was pared by 0 bases and J by 1 base, with 7 bases between. CDR3 protein: CASSLASLSYNEQFF. CDR3 DNA sequence: TGTGCCAGCAGCTTAGCTTCCCTGTCCTACAATGAGCAGTTCTTC.

This clone is a singleton in its sample. V gene TRBV24-1 combines with J gene TRBJ2-6, with D maybe TRBD2 (5 bases). The germline V gene encodes CDR1 KGHDR and CDR2 SFDVKD. Trimming took off 3 bases at V and 3 bases at J, with 11 bases between the two ends. The CDR3 has 16 residues. The CDR3 loop is CATSDPTGNGANVLTF. DNA of the CDR3: TGTGCCACCAGTGATCCGACCGGGAATGGGGCCAACGTCCTGACTTTC.

The chain uses TRBV6-5 and TRBJ2-7; 7 bases align to TRBD2. CDR1 is MNHEY and CDR2 is SVGAGI in the germline V gene. Trimming cost V 2 bases and J 2 bases; bases outside gene matches: 6. The CDR3 runs to 15 residues. In DNA, the CDR3 is TGTGCCAGCAGTTACATAGCGGGTTCAACCTACGAGCAGTACTTC. Its translation is CASSYIAGSTYEQYF.

The V call is TRBV24-1, the J call TRBJ2-1; 11 positions match TRBD1. Germline CDR1 is KGHDR and CDR2 is SFDVKD. Trimming took 4 bases from V and 6 from J; bases not matched to a gene: 7. This CDR3 spans 16 amino acids. CDR3 sequence: CATSDSRDRGANEQFF. In nucleotides, the CDR3 is TGTGCCACCAGTGACTCCCGGGACAGGGGGGCCAATGAGCAGTTCTTC.

The chain recombines TRBV5-5 with TRBJ2-7; tentatively, D is TRBD1 (6 bases). Trimming took off 4 bases at V and 0 bases at J, with 14 bases between the two ends. The CDR3 totals 15 residues. The germline CDR1 and CDR2 sequences are SGHKS and YYEKEE (reference sequence). The DNA for the CDR3 is TGTGCCAGCAGCGTGGACCGGGACACCTCCTACGAGCAGTACTTC. Encoded protein: CASSVDRDTSYEQYF.

This clone was counted only a few times. The V and J genes are TRBV4-3 and TRBJ2-7; possible D gene TRBD2, 6 bases. Germline V gene sequence: CDR1 LGHNA, CDR2 YSLEER. V was shortened by 2 bases and J by 3 bases, with 17 bases between the two germline ends. This CDR3 has 16 amino acids. The CDR3 reads CASSQQGGAGHYEQYF. DNA of the CDR3: TGCGCCAGCAGCCAACAAGGCGGGGCCGGGCACTACGAGCAGTACTTC.

CDR3 DNA sequence: TGTGCCAGCAGCTTAGGGGCCCTGCAGCTTGGGTATGATTCACCCCTCCACTTT. Translated: CASSLGALQLGYDSPLHF. V and J are TRBV7-6 and TRBJ1-6, with no clear D. Germline CDR1 and CDR2: SGHVS and FNYEAQ. Trimming cost V 1 base and J 8 bases, with 21 bases left between them. The length of the CDR3 is 18 residues.

For the CDR3, the DNA is TGTGCCAGCAGCTTAACTACAGGGTCCCAAGGAGCTTTCTTT. Protein sequence: CASSLTTGSQGAFF. The chain employs TRBV11-2 and TRBJ1-1; the D gene is possibly TRBD1 (6 bases). The CDR3 spans 14 residues. V was cut by 2 bases and J by 10 bases, with 17 bases left in between. Germline V gene sequence: CDR1 SGHAT, CDR2 FQNNGV.

The rearrangement joins TRBV29-1 to TRBJ2-1; no clear D gene. CDR1 is SQVTM, CDR2 ANQGSEA, per germline. V was trimmed by 2 bases and J by 1 base, leaving 3 bases between them. The CDR3 length is 12 residues. CDR3 loop: CSVEPSYNEQFF. CDR3 coding DNA: TGCAGCGTTGAACCGTCCTACAATGAGCAGTTCTTC.

The chain recombines TRBV7-2 with TRBJ1-2; TRBD1 aligns across 8 bases. Germline V gene data show CDR1 as SGHTA and CDR2 as FQGNSA. V lost 5 bases, J lost 3 bases, and 5 bases stayed unmatched. The CDR3 spans 14 residues. CDR3 in amino acids: CASSPGTGYYGYTF. The DNA of the CDR3 is TGTGCCAGCAGCCCAGGGACAGGCTACTATGGCTACACCTTC.

The rearrangement joins TRBV6-5 to TRBJ2-7, with TRBD2 identical over 10 bases. This CDR3 has 14 amino acids. Germline V gene lookup returns CDR1 MNHEY and CDR2 SVGAGI. Trimming cost V 7 bases and J 2 bases; bases outside gene matches: 5. The DNA for the CDR3 is TGTGCCAGCACCCGAGCGGGAGGGCCCTACGAGCAGTACTTC. Its translation: CASTRAGGPYEQYF.

This clone was found once. This chain uses TRBV30 with TRBJ1-5, with a weak D call TRBD1 (5 bases). V shed 4 bases and J shed 4 bases, with 11 bases lying between them. CDR1 is GTSNPN, CDR2 SVGIG, per germline (reference sequence). The CDR3 consists of 13 residues. CDR3 protein: CAWTGGLNQPQHF. The CDR3 DNA is TGTGCCTGGACCGGGGGGTTAAATCAGCCCCAGCATTTT.

This clone was counted a single time. The chain is built from TRBV27 and TRBJ1-2, with D tentatively TRBD1 (6 bases). Trimming shortened V by 3 bases and J by 4 bases, and 12 bases separated the two germline ends. The CDR3 covers 14 residues. Germline V gene sequence: CDR1 MNHEY, CDR2 SMNVEV (reference sequence). In nucleotides, the CDR3 is TGTGCCAGCAGTTTCCGACAGGCTGCCTATGGCTACACCTTC. It codes for CASSFRQAAYGYTF.

The rearrangement uses TRBV12-3 or TRBV12-4 and TRBJ1-1; possibly TRBD1 for D (5 bases). This CDR3 has 12 residues. The V end lost 5 bases, the J end lost 4 bases, and 8 bases lay between the germline ends. The DNA for the CDR3 is TGTGCCAGCAGTCGCGGGGGCACTGAAGCTTTCTTT. It is translated as CASSRGGTEAFF.

The V call is TRBV18, the J call TRBJ2-7, with 10 bases identical to TRBD1. With V trimmed by 4 bases and J by 5 bases, 23 bases remained unmatched. There are 20 residues in the CDR3. The germline V gene has CDR1 KGHSH and CDR2 LQKENI. The CDR3 loop is CASSQSSPGQGIGPRNEQYF. CDR3 sequence (DNA): TGTGCCAGCTCACAGTCCTCTCCGGGACAGGGGATAGGGCCTCGGAACGAGCAGTACTTC.

This sequence joins TRBV11-2 and TRBJ2-2; D perhaps matches TRBD1 (6 bases). V was clipped by 1 base and J by 4 bases, with 7 bases between them. Germline V gene lookup returns CDR1 SGHAT and CDR2 FQNNGV. This CDR3 region has 14 residues. CDR3 region: CASSLGTATGELFF. CDR3 bases: TGTGCCAGCAGCTTAGGGACAGCCACCGGGGAGCTGTTTTTT.

The V call is TRBV7-9, the J call TRBJ1-2; 7 bases agree with TRBD1. V trimming: 0 bases; J trimming: 10 bases; junction bases outside the gene matches: 5. This CDR3 spans 13 amino acids. Germline CDR1 is SEHNR and CDR2 is FQNEAQ (reference sequence). CDR3 region: CASSLAYQGDYTF. As DNA, the CDR3 is TGTGCCAGCAGCTTAGCTTATCAGGGGGACTACACCTTC.

V is TRBV27 and J is TRBJ2-6; no reliable D call. Deletions cut 2 bases from V and 4 bases from J, with 9 bases between. The CDR3 spans 15 residues. Germline CDR1 reads MNHEY; CDR2 reads SMNVEV (reference sequence). Written as DNA, the CDR3 is TGTGCCAGCAGTTTACGGTTATCCGGGGCCAACGTCCTGACTTTC. Translating gives CASSLRLSGANVLTF.

The chain employs TRBV28 and TRBJ2-7; D gene unclear. Germline CDR1 MDHEN, CDR2 SYDVKM. The ends were cut back, 7 bases at V and 4 bases at J, with 32 bases in the middle. There are 19 residues in the CDR3. CDR3 amino acids: CASTPDIGLAEKPAYEQYF. CDR3 sequence (DNA): TGTGCCAGCACCCCCGATATCGGCCTCGCGGAGAAGCCAGCGTACGAGCAGTACTTC.